This T cell receptor (beta chain) was documented in a study of T-cell memory formation after mild COVID-19. The CDR3 has 11 residues. TCRdb independently ran MiXCR on the 5' RACE reads; one entry per CDR3 protein. The sample includes just under 350,000 distinct CDR3 sequences, 10% to 15% seen only once; the top ten take over 20%. The sample was PBMCs or a T cell subset sorted from them (not recorded which). The rearrangement uses TRBV21-1 and TRBJ2-1. TRBV21-1 is deemed a pseudogene. The origin of this receptor is a man aged 18 to 30 who had mild COVID-19 (a few samples of this study predate the infection). Cell type and time point are not known. The DNA of the CDR3 is TGTGCCAGCAAGAGAAGACTTTTGCAGTTCTTC. Translation: CASKRRLLQFF.